The next 25 T cell receptor beta chains were all read from a single sample in a study of blood T cell repertoires in COVID-19. Assay: immunoSEQ multiplex PCR; the TCRdb copy retains only in-frame clones and omits some. This table holds about 36,000 clones, 75% to 85% found once. Specimen: peripheral blood. Receptor source: a human donor in a cohort sampled during active or convalescent COVID-19. The donor label of this sample is uncertain.

In its sample, this clone was seen once. This chain connects TRBV19 to TRBJ1-6, with a possible D match to TRBD1 (5 bases). V lost 5 bases to trimming and J lost 9 bases, with 17 bases between them. Germline V gene data show CDR1 as LNHDA and CDR2 as SQIVND (reference sequence). CDR3 length: 15 amino acids. The CDR3 DNA follows: TGTGCCAGTAGTTCCTCGGGGGATCAGGGTTCACCCCTCCACTTT. This encodes CASSSSGDQGSPLHF.

Here the CDR3 DNA reads TGTGCCAGCGGGCACTTTGGGGCGACTCCCCGGGAGGATACGCAGTATTTT. Translated, it gives CASGHFGATPREDTQYF. The genes are TRBV28 and TRBJ2-3; D possibly corresponds to TRBD2 (6 bases). The CDR3 contains 17 residues. CDR1 and CDR2 from the germline V gene are MDHEN and SYDVKM. V lost 8 bases and J 6 bases, leaving 27 bases between the germline ends.

The rearrangement joins TRBV10-3 to TRBJ2-1; 9 bases match TRBD2. There are 16 residues in the CDR3. The V gene's germline CDR1 is ENHRY and CDR2 SYGVKD. Unmatched junction bases numbered 6, after V lost 6 bases and J lost 0 bases. CDR3 sequence (DNA): TGTGCCATCAGAGGGGCGGGAGGGAGCTCCTACAATGAGCAGTTCTTC. The encoded protein is CAIRGAGGSSYNEQFF.

The chain links TRBV7-6 to TRBJ2-2; D is possibly TRBD2 (5 bases). The CDR3 is made up of 16 amino acids. From germline, CDR1 is SGHVS and CDR2 FNYEAQ. Trimming took off 5 bases at V and 3 bases at J, with 16 bases between the two ends. The CDR3 is CASSPTRTLHTGELFF. CDR3 sequence (DNA): TGTGCCAGCAGCCCTACTAGGACTTTACACACCGGGGAGCTGTTTTTT.

This clone came up once. The genes are TRBV6-1 and TRBJ2-7, with 9 bases aligning to TRBD1. The CDR3 is made up of 16 amino acids. Germline loops: CDR1 MNHNS, CDR2 SASEGT. The ends lost 2 bases at V and 3 bases at J; junction bases unmatched: 8. CDR3 bases: TGTGCCAGCAGTGAATCCTCCGGGACAGGGAACTACGAGCAGTACTTC. It is translated as CASSESSGTGNYEQYF.

The chain has TRBV4-3 and TRBJ2-1, with D perhaps matching TRBD2 (6 bases). Trimming left V 4 bases short and J 5 bases short, with 9 bases between. The germline V gene encodes CDR1 LGHNA and CDR2 YSLEER. This CDR3 is 13 amino acids long. CDR3 DNA: TGCGCCAGCAGCCTCGGGAGTGACAATGAGCAGTTCTTC. Translating it yields CASSLGSDNEQFF.

The rearrangement uses TRBV5-1 and TRBJ2-3; 8 bases are shared with TRBD2. Per germline, CDR1 SGHRS and CDR2 YFSETQ. V shed 0 bases and J 1 base; nucleotides not matched to a gene: 4. The CDR3 runs to 16 residues. The DNA for the CDR3 is TGCGCCAGCAGCTTGGTGGCGGGAGGAGGCACAGATACGCAGTATTTT. Protein product: CASSLVAGGGTDTQYF.

The gene calls are TRBV7-8 and TRBJ1-3; 9 nucleotides align to TRBD1. The CDR3 covers 14 residues. Germline V CDR1 and CDR2: SGHVS, FQNEAQ. The J segment lost 0 bases and the V segment lost 7 bases, leaving 1 base of the junction unmatched. The CDR3 coding sequence is TGTGCCAGCAACAGGGGGCCCTCTGGAAACACCATATATTTT. It encodes CASNRGPSGNTIYF. The entire variable domain, with the rest obtained from reference TRBV7-8 and TRBJ1-3, is as follows: GAGVSQSPRYKVAKRGQDVALRCDPISGHVSLFWYQQALGQGPEFLTYFQNEAQLDKSGLPSDRFFAERPEGSVSTLKIQRTQQEDSAVYLCASNRGPSGNTIYFGEGSWLTVV.

This clone was picked up a small number of times. The rearrangement joins TRBV6-2 or TRBV6-3 to TRBJ2-3; no definite D call. CDR3 size: 12 residues. Between the trimmed V and J ends, which lost 5 bases and 7 bases, there was a span of 10 bases. Germline V gene sequence: CDR1 MNHEY, CDR2 SVGEGT. CDR3 sequence: CASSALAYTQYF. DNA for the CDR3: TGTGCCAGCAGTGCACTCGCCTATACGCAGTATTTT.

V and J are TRBV19 and TRBJ2-2; D perhaps matches TRBD2 (6 bases). In germline, CDR1 is LNHDA, CDR2 SQIVND (reference sequence). V was shortened by 7 bases and J by 8 bases, with 17 bases between the two germline ends. The CDR3 has 14 amino acids. The CDR3 DNA follows: TGTGCCAGTACCCCGGGGGTCCCGGGAGGGGAGCTGTTTTTT. It translates to CASTPGVPGGELFF.

Turning to this clone: Mismatch with germline at one junction end may stem from a read error. The chain combines TRBV7-7 with TRBJ2-5; 9 bases map to TRBD1. In germline, CDR1 is SSHAT, CDR2 FNYEAQ (reference sequence). This CDR3 contains 17 residues. CDR3 region: CASSRGFRTGDSETQYF. CDR3 bases: TGTGCTAGCAGCCGGGGGTTCAGGACAGGGGATTCGGAGACCCAGTACTTC.

The chain uses TRBV30 and TRBJ1-1; D perhaps matches TRBD1 (5 bases). Germline assignment: CDR1 GTSNPN and CDR2 SVGIG (reference sequence). This CDR3 spans 13 amino acids. Deletions cut 0 bases from V and 5 bases from J, with 10 bases between. CDR3 nucleotide sequence: TGTGCCTGGAGTGTGGCAGGGCCAACTGAAGCTTTCTTT. Translation: CAWSVAGPTEAFF.

The rearrangement links TRBV14 to TRBJ2-5; TRBD1 agrees at 7 bases. Germline V gene sequence: CDR1 SGHDN, CDR2 FVKESK. The CDR3 has 14 amino acids. V was clipped by 3 bases and J by 2 bases; unmatched bases: 3. The CDR3 nucleotides read TGTGCCAGCAGCCATAACAGGGGTCAAGAGACCCAGTACTTC. This encodes CASSHNRGQETQYF.

The chain couples TRBV27 to TRBJ2-2; a possible D gene is TRBD2 (5 bases). V was cut by 0 bases and J by 0 bases, with 8 bases left in between. From germline, CDR1 is MNHEY and CDR2 SMNVEV (reference sequence). This CDR3 is 16 amino acids long. Here the CDR3 DNA reads TGTGCCAGCAGTTTATCGGCGGGCCCGAACACCGGGGAGCTGTTTTTT. As protein: CASSLSAGPNTGELFF.

This clone was counted a single time. J is TRBJ1-4 and V is TRBV12-5; no clear D gene. The CDR3 has 15 amino acids. Germline V gene sequence: CDR1 LGHNT, CDR2 FRNRAP. The V end was cut by 6 bases, the J end by 3 bases, with 14 bases between. The CDR3 DNA reads TGTGCTAGTGGGATCTATCTAGCGTCTAATGAAAAACTGTTTTTT. Its protein product is CASGIYLASNEKLFF.

Only a few counts were recorded for this clone. This chain uses TRBV9 with TRBJ2-5, with D possibly being TRBD2 (6 bases). The CDR3 loop spans 14 amino acids. CDR1 and CDR2 from the germline V gene are SGDLS and YYNGEE. The V end was cut by 2 bases, the J end by 7 bases, with 15 bases between. This CDR3 is CASSVGRQRGTQYF. Here the CDR3 DNA reads TGTGCCAGCAGCGTGGGGAGGCAGAGGGGGACCCAGTACTTC.

This clone was recorded a few times. V is TRBV2 and J is TRBJ1-2; no reliable D call. V was cut by 7 bases and J by 4 bases, with 13 bases left in between. Germline values: CDR1 SNHLY, CDR2 FYNNEI. The CDR3 sequence is 13 residues long. CDR3 region: CASNPEGSYGYTF. CDR3 sequence (DNA): TGTGCCAGCAACCCGGAGGGTAGCTATGGCTACACCTTC.

The rearrangement links TRBV6-2 or TRBV6-3 to TRBJ2-7, with TRBD2 matching 10 bases. Unmatched junction bases numbered 9, after V lost 3 bases and J lost 7 bases. This CDR3 has 15 amino acids. Germline-derived CDR1 and CDR2 are MNHEY and SVGEGT. CDR3 region: CASSYTGLASVEQYF. The CDR3, as DNA: TGTGCCAGCAGTTATACGGGACTAGCGTCAGTGGAGCAGTACTTC.

The rearrangement joins TRBV6-2 or TRBV6-3 to TRBJ1-5, with 8 bases fitting TRBD1. CDR3 length equals 16 residues. Germline V CDR1 and CDR2: MNHEY, SVGEGT. V lost 5 bases, J lost 2 bases, and 8 bases stayed unmatched. The CDR3 DNA follows: TGTGCCAGCAGTAACCCGACACAGGGGGGCAATCAGCCCCAGCATTTT. Protein sequence: CASSNPTQGGNQPQHF.

The rearrangement joins TRBV7-2 to TRBJ1-3, with unresolved D. This CDR3 is 15 amino acids long. V lost 0 bases to trimming and J lost 4 bases, with 10 bases between them. The germline V gene has CDR1 SGHTA and CDR2 FQGNSA. The DNA for the CDR3 is TGTGCCAGCAGCTTAGCGAGACTCAGCGGAAACACCATATATTTT. Amino acids: CASSLARLSGNTIYF.

This chain uses TRBV19 with TRBJ1-1; D might be TRBD1 (6 bases). Germline assignment: CDR1 LNHDA and CDR2 SQIVND (reference sequence). V lost 6 bases, J lost 3 bases, and 11 bases lay in between. CDR3 length: 13 residues. Written as DNA, the CDR3 is TGTGCCAGTAGCCAAGGGGGATACACTGAAGCTTTCTTT. Translating it yields CASSQGGYTEAFF.

The V gene is TRBV30, the J gene TRBJ1-1; 7 bases are a match to TRBD1. V shed 3 bases, J shed 5 bases, and the junction held 9 bases outside the gene matches. CDR1 and CDR2 from the germline V gene are GTSNPN and SVGIG (reference sequence). The CDR3 has 14 residues. The CDR3 region is CAWRAGGGWTEAFF. CDR3 DNA: TGTGCCTGGAGAGCTGGAGGGGGCTGGACTGAAGCTTTCTTT. Looking up the rest from reference TRBV30 and TRBJ1-1 gives the full variable domain: SQTIHQWPATLVQPVGSPLSLECTVEGTSNPNLYWYRQAAGRGLQLLFYSVGIGQISSEVPQNLSASRPQDRQFILSSKKLLLSDSGFYLCAWRAGGGWTEAFFGQGTRLTVV.

This chain joins TRBV4-1 and TRBJ2-2; D gene unclear. This CDR3 comprises 15 residues. Germline-derived CDR1 and CDR2 are MGHRA and YSYEKL. The ends were cut back, 4 bases at V and 6 bases at J, with 15 bases in the middle. CDR3 region: CASSPPWVRAGELFF. The CDR3 nucleotides are TGCGCCAGCAGCCCCCCGTGGGTTCGGGCCGGGGAGCTGTTTTTT.

The chain links TRBV30 to TRBJ1-1; 9 bases are shared with TRBD1. The germline gives CDR1 GTSNPN, CDR2 SVGIG (reference sequence). With V trimmed by 2 bases and J by 6 bases, 1 base remained unmatched. The CDR3 covers 12 residues. Written as DNA, the CDR3 is TGTGCCTGGAGTCGACAGGGGGCTGAAGCTTTCTTT. Translation: CAWSRQGAEAFF.

The chain combines TRBV27 with TRBJ1-2; 10 bases align to TRBD1. Germline CDR1 MNHEY, CDR2 SMNVEV (reference sequence). The CDR3 totals 11 residues. Trimming removed 10 bases from V and 6 bases from J; junction bases left unmatched: 2. CDR3 bases: TGTGCCACTGGGACAGGGGATGGCTACACCTTC. It is translated as CATGTGDGYTF.